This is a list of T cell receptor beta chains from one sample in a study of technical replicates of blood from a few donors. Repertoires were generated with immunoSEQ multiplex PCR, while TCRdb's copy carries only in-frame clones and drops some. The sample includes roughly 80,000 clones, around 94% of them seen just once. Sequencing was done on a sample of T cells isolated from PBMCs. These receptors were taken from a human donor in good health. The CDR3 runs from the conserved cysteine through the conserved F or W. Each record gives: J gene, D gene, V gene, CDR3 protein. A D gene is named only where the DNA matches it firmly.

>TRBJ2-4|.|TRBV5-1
CASSPDMDQGDYIQYF
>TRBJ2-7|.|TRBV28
CASSSHGGLYEQYF
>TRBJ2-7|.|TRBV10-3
CAISDWALSSEQYF
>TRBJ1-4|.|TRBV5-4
CASSLGRSLPNEKLFF
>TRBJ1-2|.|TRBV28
CASSLLGLVGTGDIYGYTF
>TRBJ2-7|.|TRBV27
CASSPGTLYEQYF
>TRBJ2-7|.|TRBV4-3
CASSQDGVNEQYF
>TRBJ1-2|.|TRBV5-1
CASSPTDANYGYTF
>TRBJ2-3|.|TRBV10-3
CAISATGVGSPADTQYF
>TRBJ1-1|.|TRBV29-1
CSVERGGPGGGTEAFF
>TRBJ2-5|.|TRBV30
CACRGTGEETQYF
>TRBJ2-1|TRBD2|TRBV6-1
CASSVRILSGNNEQFF
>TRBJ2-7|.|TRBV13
CASSLLDASYEQYF
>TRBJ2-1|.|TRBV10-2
CASSLPLPSEQFF
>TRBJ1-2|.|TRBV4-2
CASSQEGAANYGYTF
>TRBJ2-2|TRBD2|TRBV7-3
CASSPLAGNTGELFF
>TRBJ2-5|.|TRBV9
CASSVGAVLQETQYF
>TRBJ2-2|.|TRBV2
CASSDLVDTGELFF
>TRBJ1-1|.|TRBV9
CASSVEGTLGTEAFF
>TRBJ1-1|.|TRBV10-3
CAIRLQLNTEAFF
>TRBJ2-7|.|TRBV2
CASRRTGDYEQYF
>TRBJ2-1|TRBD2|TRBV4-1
CASSQGAGADEQFF
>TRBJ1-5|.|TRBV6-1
CASTYSNQPQHF
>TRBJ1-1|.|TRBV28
CASSPGANTEAFF
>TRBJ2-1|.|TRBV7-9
CASSLVGGPEQFF
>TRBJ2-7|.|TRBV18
CASSPPRESYEQYF
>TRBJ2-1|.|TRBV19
CASSRSLIDEQFF
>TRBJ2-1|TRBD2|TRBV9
CASSIQIAGGVDEQFF
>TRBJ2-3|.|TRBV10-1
CASSESGSGDTQYF